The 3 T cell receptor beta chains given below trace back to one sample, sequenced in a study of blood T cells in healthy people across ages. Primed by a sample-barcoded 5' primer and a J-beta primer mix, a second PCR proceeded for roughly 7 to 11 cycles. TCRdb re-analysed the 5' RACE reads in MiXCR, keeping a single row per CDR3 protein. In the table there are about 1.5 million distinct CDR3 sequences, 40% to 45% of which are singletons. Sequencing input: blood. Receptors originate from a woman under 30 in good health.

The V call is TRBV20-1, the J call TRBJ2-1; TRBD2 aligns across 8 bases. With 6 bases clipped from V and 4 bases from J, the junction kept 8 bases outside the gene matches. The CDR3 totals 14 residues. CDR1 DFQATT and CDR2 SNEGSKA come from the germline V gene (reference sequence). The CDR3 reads CSANLAGPYNEQFF. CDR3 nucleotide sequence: TGCAGTGCCAATCTAGCGGGCCCTTACAATGAGCAGTTCTTC.

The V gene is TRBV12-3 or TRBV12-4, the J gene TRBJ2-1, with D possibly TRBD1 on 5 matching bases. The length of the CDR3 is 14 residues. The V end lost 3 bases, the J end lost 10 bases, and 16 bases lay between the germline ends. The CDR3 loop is CASSLEWQGREQFF. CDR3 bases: TGTGCCAGCAGTTTGGAGTGGCAGGGCAGGGAGCAGTTCTTC.

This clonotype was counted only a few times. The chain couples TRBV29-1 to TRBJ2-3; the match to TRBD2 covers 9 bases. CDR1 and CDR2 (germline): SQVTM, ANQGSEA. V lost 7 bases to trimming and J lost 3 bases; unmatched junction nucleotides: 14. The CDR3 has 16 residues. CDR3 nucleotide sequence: TGCAGCGCGCGGAGTCATTGGACTAGCGCAACAGATACGCAGTATTTT. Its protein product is CSARSHWTSATDTQYF.